The next 21 T cell receptor beta chains were all read from a single sample in a study of blood T cell repertoires in COVID-19. The assay was immunoSEQ multiplex PCR, and TCRdb's table has in-frame clones only and misses some. The table shows fewer than 250,000 clones, with about 83% occurring only once. Sample: peripheral blood. The receptors come from a middle-aged man with acute or convalescent COVID-19.

The chain has TRBV7-9 and TRBJ2-1; D is unclear. This CDR3 has 11 residues. V dropped 2 bases and J dropped 12 bases, with 8 bases sitting between them. Germline assignment: CDR1 SEHNR and CDR2 FQNEAQ (reference sequence). The CDR3 reads CASSLQVGQFF. The CDR3 coding sequence is TGTGCCAGCAGCTTACAGGTCGGGCAGTTCTTC.

The chain employs TRBV7-8 and TRBJ1-3; 7 bases agree with TRBD1. The CDR3 covers 16 residues. Germline V gene sequence: CDR1 SGHVS, CDR2 FQNEAQ. The junction had 7 bases not matched to a gene; V was cut back by 5 bases and J by 0 bases. CDR3 DNA: TGTGCCAGCAGCCCCTATCAGGGGGACTCTGGAAACACCATATATTTT. This translates into CASSPYQGDSGNTIYF. The complete variable domain, with remaining parts taken from reference TRBV7-8 and TRBJ1-3, reads GAGVSQSPRYKVAKRGQDVALRCDPISGHVSLFWYQQALGQGPEFLTYFQNEAQLDKSGLPSDRFFAERPEGSVSTLKIQRTQQEDSAVYLCASSPYQGDSGNTIYFGEGSWLTVV.

V gene TRBV10-3 combines with J gene TRBJ1-2; tentatively, D is TRBD1 (5 bases). The germline CDR1 and CDR2 sequences are ENHRY and SYGVKD. This CDR3 region has 14 residues. The V end lost 4 bases, the J end lost 3 bases, and 12 bases lay between the germline ends. The CDR3: CAISGVRADYGYTF. CDR3 nucleotide sequence: TGTGCCATCAGTGGGGTCAGGGCGGACTATGGCTACACCTTC.

This chain joins TRBV12-3 or TRBV12-4 and TRBJ2-5; D unresolved. The V end lost 6 bases, the J end lost 2 bases, and 10 bases lay between the germline ends. The CDR3 has 13 residues. CDR3 in DNA: TGTGCCAGCAGATTGACAAGACAAGAGACCCAGTACTTC. Amino acids: CASRLTRQETQYF.

The chain has TRBV5-1 and TRBJ1-2, with a tentative D call TRBD1 (5 bases). V shed 4 bases and J shed 2 bases, with 9 bases lying between them. CDR1 and CDR2 from the germline V gene are SGHRS and YFSETQ. CDR3 length: 13 amino acids. CDR3 DNA sequence: TGCGCCAGCAGCCTAGGGGTAAACTATGGCTACACCTTC. It translates to CASSLGVNYGYTF.

The chain is built from TRBV7-3 and TRBJ2-7; 8 bases line up with TRBD2. The CDR3 sequence is 14 residues long. Germline trimming cut 3 bases from V and 4 bases from J; bases unmatched to any gene: 5. Germline V gives CDR1 SGHTA, CDR2 FQGTGA. The CDR3 region has the DNA TGTGCCAGCAGCTTGGGACTAGGCTCATACGAGCAGTACTTC. It yields the protein CASSLGLGSYEQYF.

V is TRBV6-6 and J is TRBJ1-2, with a weak D call TRBD1 (5 bases). V dropped 3 bases and J dropped 3 bases, with 17 bases sitting between them. The length of the CDR3 is 16 residues. In germline, CDR1 is MNHNY, CDR2 SVGAGI (reference sequence). The CDR3 reads CASSYPGGEADYGYTF. The DNA of the CDR3 is TGTGCCAGCAGTTATCCGGGGGGAGAAGCAGACTATGGCTACACCTTC.

The rearrangement links TRBV5-1 to TRBJ1-6, with 11 bases that match TRBD1. The junction had 7 bases not matched to a gene; V was cut back by 7 bases and J by 7 bases. Germline V gene lookup returns CDR1 SGHRS and CDR2 YFSETQ. CDR3 length: 15 residues. CDR3 DNA sequence: TGCGCCAGCGGACAGGGGGCAAGAGGGAATTCACCCCTCCACTTT. It codes for CASGQGARGNSPLHF.

The genes are TRBV6-5 and TRBJ1-1; D not certain. Germline loops: CDR1 MNHEY, CDR2 SVGAGI. V was pared by 1 base and J by 3 bases, with 12 bases between. The CDR3 covers 15 residues. CDR3 DNA sequence: TGTGCCAGCAGTTACTTGTCCTACGGGGACACTGAAGCTTTCTTT. It codes for CASSYLSYGDTEAFF.

The chain uses TRBV9 and TRBJ2-7; the match to TRBD1 covers 9 bases. This CDR3 contains 14 residues. The V gene end was trimmed by 4 bases and the J gene end by 2 bases; junction bases not matched to a gene: 4. Looked up from germline, CDR1 is SGDLS and CDR2 is YYNGEE. In DNA form, the CDR3 reads TGTGCCAGCAGCCGGGGACAGGGCCCCTACGAGCAGTACTTC. It yields the protein CASSRGQGPYEQYF.

CDR3 sequence: CASSQAQGGDQPQHF. The CDR3 region has the DNA TGTGCCAGCAGCCAAGCTCAGGGAGGGGATCAGCCCCAGCATTTT. The rearrangement uses TRBV4-2 and TRBJ1-5, with D possibly TRBD1 on 5 matching bases. The V end lost 1 base, the J end lost 5 bases, and 12 bases lay between the germline ends. There are 15 residues in the CDR3. Looked up from germline, CDR1 is LGHNA and CDR2 is YNFKEQ.

The chain is built from TRBV29-1 and TRBJ2-1; 10 bases are a match to TRBD2. The CDR3 is 15 amino acids. Per germline, CDR1 SQVTM and CDR2 ANQGSEA. Trimming removed 5 bases from V and 3 bases from J; junction bases left unmatched: 7. This CDR3 reads CSVTPGTSDYNEQFF. For the CDR3, the DNA is TGCAGCGTTACCCCCGGGACTAGCGACTACAATGAGCAGTTCTTC.

J is TRBJ2-7 and V is TRBV5-1; 7 positions agree with TRBD2. The CDR3 has 14 amino acids. CDR1 is SGHRS, CDR2 YFSETQ, per germline. The V and J ends lost 0 bases and 5 bases, in that order; junction bases with no gene match: 5. The CDR3 DNA reads as TGCGCCAGCAGCTTGGGCGCGGGGGTGGACGAGCAGTACTTC. Translated, it gives CASSLGAGVDEQYF.

This rearrangement joins TRBV28 to TRBJ2-7, with 7 nucleotides matching TRBD2. The V gene's germline CDR1 is MDHEN and CDR2 SYDVKM. Unmatched junction bases numbered 4, after V lost 3 bases and J lost 2 bases. CDR3 length: 14 amino acids. In DNA form, the CDR3 reads TGTGCCAGCAGTTTGCCCGGGAGGCCCTACGAGCAGTACTTC. It yields the protein CASSLPGRPYEQYF.

V and J are TRBV5-1 and TRBJ1-1; unclear D gene. Trimming left V 2 bases short and J 0 bases short, with 8 bases between. Looked up from germline, CDR1 is SGHRS and CDR2 is YFSETQ. This CDR3 contains 14 residues. CDR3 DNA: TGCGCCAGCAGCTTTTTCGGGGTGAACACTGAAGCTTTCTTT. The encoded protein is CASSFFGVNTEAFF.

The sample holds one count of this clone. This rearrangement joins TRBV19 to TRBJ1-4; 7 bases match TRBD1. V was pared by 8 bases and J by 5 bases, with 5 bases of the junction left unmatched. CDR3 length: 13 amino acids. From germline, CDR1 is LNHDA and CDR2 SQIVND (reference sequence). The CDR3 loop is CASSLTGNEKLFF. CDR3 nucleotide sequence: TGTGCCAGTTCCCTGACAGGGAATGAAAAACTGTTTTTT.

This chain connects TRBV5-4 to TRBJ1-1; 7 bases line up with TRBD1. Germline V gene lookup returns CDR1 SGHNT and CDR2 YYREEE (reference sequence). The CDR3 has 14 amino acids. Losses at the gene ends were 4 bases for V and 3 bases for J; bases not matched to a gene: 6. The DNA of the CDR3 is TGTGCCAGCAGCCCGACAGGGCGTGACACTGAAGCTTTCTTT. Protein: CASSPTGRDTEAFF. Based on the CDR3 plus reference TRBV5-4 and TRBJ1-1, the full variable domain is ETGVTQSPTHLIKTRGQQVTLRCSSQSGHNTVSWYQQALGQGPQFIFQYYREEENGRGNFPPRFSGLQFPNYSSELNVNALELDDSALYLCASSPTGRDTEAFFGQGTRLTVV.

The chain joins TRBV19 to TRBJ2-1, with TRBD2 matching 8 bases. The germline gives CDR1 LNHDA, CDR2 SQIVND (reference sequence). Trimming at V came to 2 bases and at J to 7 bases, leaving 19 bases not matched to a gene. The CDR3 extends over 19 amino acids. This chain's CDR3 is CASSIYGVLAGDLGNEQFF. CDR3 nucleotide sequence: TGTGCCAGTAGTATATATGGGGTGCTAGCGGGTGACCTTGGGAATGAGCAGTTCTTC.

This clone appeared a few times. The V and J genes are TRBV6-5 and TRBJ1-5; a weak D match, TRBD1 (6 bases). The CDR3 totals 14 residues. Germline V lookup: CDR1 MNHEY, CDR2 SVGAGI. The germline V and J ends were trimmed by 2 bases and 9 bases, with 14 bases remaining between them. Here the CDR3 reads CASSYRQGSGPQHF. The CDR3 DNA reads as TGTGCCAGCAGTTACAGGCAGGGGAGTGGGCCCCAGCATTTT.

The chain joins TRBV6-5 to TRBJ1-2; D not certain. This CDR3 has 14 amino acids. Germline assignment: CDR1 MNHEY and CDR2 SVGAGI. V shed 6 bases and J shed 0 bases, with 11 bases lying between them. The CDR3 spells CASSPVDTNYGYTF. In nucleotides, the CDR3 is TGTGCCAGCAGCCCCGTTGACACTAACTATGGCTACACCTTC.

This clone was seen more than once but under ten times. V usage is TRBV27 and J usage is TRBJ1-1; D call uncertain. The CDR3 sequence is 13 residues long. Looked up from germline, CDR1 is MNHEY and CDR2 is SMNVEV (reference sequence). V gave up 2 bases and J gave up 6 bases, with 10 bases separating them. Here the CDR3 reads CASSLMRESEAFF. The CDR3 DNA follows: TGTGCCAGCAGTTTAATGAGGGAGTCTGAAGCTTTCTTT.